This passage covers 25 T cell receptor beta chains from one sample sequenced in a study of cytomegalovirus exposure and HLA in healthy donors (dated by TCRdb to the late 2010s). The receptor library was made with the immunoSEQ multiplex PCR assay. For the multiplex PCR, a mixture combining 60 forward primers for TCR Vbeta segments and 13 reverse primers for TCR Jbeta segments was used. The clones in this table, taken by TCRdb from immuneACCESS, are in-frame only. Not every clone is retained; where verified, under half of the shortfall comes from an unresolved V gene, and the cause of the rest is unknown. Counted in this sample were about 160,000 clones; around 80% of them appeared once. The ten largest clones capture nearly 6.5% of the sample. Source material: PBMCs. These receptors were collected from a man over 45 in good health and CMV-seropositive.

The V gene is TRBV6-5, the J gene TRBJ1-2; 8 positions agree with TRBD1. The CDR3 is 15 amino acids. The J segment lost 8 bases and the V segment lost 0 bases, leaving 8 bases of the junction unmatched. The germline V gene encodes CDR1 MNHEY and CDR2 SVGAGI. The CDR3 region has the DNA TGTGCCAGCAGTTACTCCAAGCAGGGGGCCTTAGGCTACACCTTC. Its protein product is CASSYSKQGALGYTF.

This clone was counted once. One end of the junction does not line up with germline, which may come from a read error. This chain uses TRBV7-9 with TRBJ2-3; D is possibly TRBD1 (6 bases). CDR3 length: 12 amino acids. CDR1 SEHNR and CDR2 FQNEAQ come from the germline V gene (reference sequence). The CDR3 protein is CSSSPRQDSQYF. The CDR3 nucleotides are TGTTCCAGCAGCCCCCGACAGGACTCGCAGTATTTT.

J is TRBJ1-3 and V is TRBV27; weak D call: TRBD1 (5 bases). The CDR3 has 15 amino acids. V was trimmed by 2 bases and J by 1 base, leaving 9 bases between them. Germline CDR1 is MNHEY and CDR2 is SMNVEV (reference sequence). For the CDR3, the DNA is TGTGCCAGCAGTTTAATGGGGGGTTCTGGAAACACCATATATTTT. Its protein is CASSLMGGSGNTIYF.

This CDR3 reads CASSFTDMNTEAFF. Written as DNA, the CDR3 is TGCGCCAGCAGCTTCACAGACATGAACACTGAAGCTTTCTTT. The chain links TRBV5-1 to TRBJ1-1; no reliable D call. CDR1 SGHRS and CDR2 YFSETQ come from the germline V gene. This CDR3 region has 14 residues. The ends were cut back, 2 bases at V and 0 bases at J, with 8 bases in the middle.

The chain combines TRBV11-2 with TRBJ2-7; 7 bases match TRBD2. The J segment lost 4 bases and the V segment lost 5 bases, leaving 11 bases of the junction unmatched. Germline V gives CDR1 SGHAT, CDR2 FQNNGV. The CDR3 consists of 15 residues. In DNA, the CDR3 is TGTGCCAGCAGCCCAGGGAGGGCGCGGGGTTACGAGCAGTACGTC. It encodes CASSPGRARGYEQYV.

The chain joins TRBV5-4 to TRBJ1-4; TRBD1 might be the D (5 bases). The CDR3 is made up of 16 amino acids. Germline V lookup: CDR1 SGHNT, CDR2 YYREEE (reference sequence). Between the trimmed V and J ends, which lost 4 bases and 0 bases, there was a span of 13 bases. This CDR3 reads CASSIDSTATNEKLFF. As DNA, the CDR3 is TGTGCCAGCAGCATAGACAGCACCGCAACTAATGAAAAACTGTTTTTT.

The chain has TRBV6-1 and TRBJ2-1, with 13 nucleotides matching TRBD2. Germline V lookup: CDR1 MNHNS, CDR2 SASEGT. The CDR3 is 15 amino acids. V was clipped by 6 bases and J by 7 bases; unmatched bases: 6. The CDR3 DNA reads TGTGCCAGCAGAATACTAGCGGGAGGGCGGAATGAGCAGTTCTTC. It yields the protein CASRILAGGRNEQFF.

The sample holds one count of this clone. This chain links TRBV11-2 with TRBJ2-3; 8 bases align to TRBD2. After removal of 2 bases from V and 5 bases from J, the junction contained 9 bases not matched to a gene. Germline-derived CDR1 and CDR2 are SGHAT and FQNNGV. This CDR3 has 16 residues. CDR3 protein: CASSLIPISGGDTQYF. The CDR3 DNA reads TGTGCCAGCAGCTTAATCCCGATAAGCGGGGGAGATACGCAGTATTTT.

The chain employs TRBV7-9 and TRBJ2-5; 7 nucleotides line up with TRBD1. The V gene end was trimmed by 5 bases and the J gene end by 2 bases; junction bases not matched to a gene: 5. The germline gives CDR1 SEHNR, CDR2 FQNEAQ (reference sequence). This CDR3 contains 14 residues. In DNA, the CDR3 is TGTGCCAGCAGCCAAAGACAGGGACAAGAGACCCAGTACTTC. This translates into CASSQRQGQETQYF.

This clone was counted a single time. V gene TRBV11-2 combines with J gene TRBJ2-2; 8 nucleotides agree with TRBD2. With V trimmed by 5 bases and J by 5 bases, 10 bases remained unmatched. CDR3 length: 16 residues. The germline V gene has CDR1 SGHAT and CDR2 FQNNGV. CDR3 coding DNA: TGTGCCAGCAGCCCGGGAGGGGCCACCCGGACCGGGGAGCTGTTTTTT. Translation: CASSPGGATRTGELFF.

This clone was observed once. The rearrangement links TRBV5-1 to TRBJ1-1; D possibly corresponds to TRBD1 (6 bases). The CDR3 sequence is 17 residues long. The V gene lost 4 bases and the J gene lost 3 bases, with 22 bases spanning the gap. The germline V gene has CDR1 SGHRS and CDR2 YFSETQ. This CDR3 reads CASSPLDMQGGYTEAFF. CDR3 sequence (DNA): TGCGCCAGCAGCCCGCTGGACATGCAAGGGGGATACACTGAAGCTTTCTTT.

The CDR3 nucleotides are TGTGCCTGGAGTCCCCGGACAGCACCCGGGGAGCTGTTTTTT. It codes for CAWSPRTAPGELFF. This chain uses TRBV30 with TRBJ2-2, with TRBD1 as a possible D gene (6 bases). V shed 2 bases and J shed 6 bases, with 13 bases lying between them. CDR1 is GTSNPN and CDR2 is SVGIG in the germline V gene (reference sequence). The CDR3 consists of 14 residues.

The table lists this clone with a few counts. The gene calls are TRBV11-3 and TRBJ1-2; D may be TRBD1 (5 bases). This CDR3 is 16 amino acids long. V was clipped by 5 bases and J by 6 bases, with 22 bases between them. Germline values: CDR1 SGHNT, CDR2 YENEEA. In nucleotides, the CDR3 is TGTGCCAGCAGCCTGGGTATATGGCGGGGCGCGGATGGCTACACCTTC. Amino acids: CASSLGIWRGADGYTF.

V gene TRBV25-1 combines with J gene TRBJ2-1; TRBD2 matches 7 bases. The CDR3 contains 15 residues. V shed 2 bases, J shed 4 bases, and the junction held 5 bases outside the gene matches. Germline-derived CDR1 and CDR2 are MGHDK and SYGVNS. The CDR3 region has the DNA TGTGCCAGCAGTGAAGATAGCGGGTCTTACAATGAGCAGTTCTTC. It yields the protein CASSEDSGSYNEQFF.

This chain links TRBV5-1 with TRBJ1-1; D call uncertain. This CDR3 contains 17 residues. CDR1 is SGHRS and CDR2 is YFSETQ in the germline V gene. Trimming left V 0 bases short and J 4 bases short, with 19 bases between. DNA for the CDR3: TGCGCCAGCAGCTTGGTTCCCGGACTCAAGGGAAGCACTGAAGCTTTCTTT. Residues: CASSLVPGLKGSTEAFF.

The V and J genes are TRBV6-1 and TRBJ1-2, with 10 bases identical to TRBD1. The junction had 7 bases not matched to a gene; V was cut back by 6 bases and J by 3 bases. Germline V gene data show CDR1 as MNHNS and CDR2 as SASEGT. This CDR3 spans 15 amino acids. As DNA, the CDR3 is TGTGCCAGCAGGATGACAGGGGGCCATGACTATGGCTACACCTTC. Amino acids: CASRMTGGHDYGYTF.

J is TRBJ2-6 and V is TRBV7-9, with TRBD2 matching over 13 bases. The CDR3 contains 18 residues. After removal of 6 bases from V and 4 bases from J, the junction contained 9 bases not matched to a gene. Per germline, CDR1 SEHNR and CDR2 FQNEAQ (reference sequence). CDR3 region: CASSPGLAGDRGANVLTF. The CDR3 DNA sequence: TGTGCCAGCAGTCCTGGACTAGCGGGAGACAGGGGGGCCAACGTCCTGACTTTC.

V is TRBV19 and J is TRBJ1-5; TRBD1 might be the D (5 bases). The CDR3 has 13 amino acids. The germline V and J ends were trimmed by 5 bases and 5 bases, with 10 bases remaining between them. CDR1 and CDR2 (germline): LNHDA, SQIVND (reference sequence). Here the CDR3 DNA reads TGTGCCAGTAGTGCAGGGTTATATCAGCCCCAGCATTTT. This translates into CASSAGLYQPQHF.

This chain joins TRBV11-2 and TRBJ1-4, with 7 bases identical to TRBD1. The CDR3 extends over 17 amino acids. CDR1 is SGHAT and CDR2 is FQNNGV in the germline V gene. After removal of 4 bases from V and 0 bases from J, the junction contained 8 bases not matched to a gene. The chain's CDR3 is CASSSDRVGATNEKLFF. The CDR3, as DNA: TGTGCCAGCAGCTCCGACAGGGTGGGGGCAACTAATGAAAAACTGTTTTTT.

This clone has a handful of counts. The chain combines TRBV14 with TRBJ1-4; 12 bases are shared with TRBD1. Germline CDR1 and CDR2: SGHDN and FVKESK. With V trimmed by 2 bases and J by 7 bases, 5 bases remained unmatched. The CDR3 covers 16 residues. CDR3 in DNA: TGTGCCAGCAGCCAACAAGGGACAGGGGGCGTTGAAAAACTGTTTTTT. Translation: CASSQQGTGGVEKLFF.

The chain carries TRBV6-5 and TRBJ1-5, with D tentatively TRBD1 (5 bases). V was cut by 2 bases and J by 6 bases, with 11 bases left in between. This CDR3 is built from 14 residues. Germline values: CDR1 MNHEY, CDR2 SVGAGI. CDR3 nucleotide sequence: TGTGCCAGCAGTTACCAAGGGGCCGGTCAGCCCCAGCATTTT. This sequence encodes CASSYQGAGQPQHF.

The V gene is TRBV6-6, the J gene TRBJ1-1; D not resolved. The CDR3 length is 14 residues. Germline CDR1 reads MNHNY; CDR2 reads SVGAGI (reference sequence). V was cut by 0 bases and J by 4 bases, with 9 bases left in between. The DNA of the CDR3 is TGTGCCAGCAGTTACTCCCTTCGTATCACTGAAGCTTTCTTT. This sequence encodes CASSYSLRITEAFF.

This clone was recorded only once. The genes are TRBV19 and TRBJ1-1; unclear D gene. Per the germline V gene, CDR1 is LNHDA and CDR2 is SQIVND (reference sequence). Trimming pared 5 bases from V and 2 bases from J, leaving 9 bases between. The CDR3 has 13 residues. The CDR3 region is CASSFTENTEAFF. The CDR3 DNA reads TGTGCCAGTAGTTTCACAGAAAACACTGAAGCTTTCTTT. Combining the CDR3 with reference TRBV19 and TRBJ1-1 gives the whole variable domain DGGITQSPKYLFRKEGQNVTLSCEQNLNHDAMYWYRQDPGQGLRLIYYSQIVNDFQKGDIAEGYSVSREKKESFPLTVTSAQKNPTAFYLCASSFTENTEAFFGQGTRLTVV.

The chain employs TRBV4-2 and TRBJ1-2, with D tentatively TRBD1 (5 bases). Trimming took 1 base from V and 5 from J, leaving 11 bases between them. Germline loops: CDR1 LGHNA, CDR2 YNFKEQ. This CDR3 is 14 amino acids long. CDR3 coding DNA: TGTGCCAGCAGCCAAGGGGACGGACTATATGGCTACACCTTC. Its translation is CASSQGDGLYGYTF.

The genes are TRBV5-1 and TRBJ2-1; 7 bases are a match to TRBD1. V lost 0 bases and J lost 4; bases outside the gene matches: 10. The CDR3 totals 17 residues. Germline V gives CDR1 SGHRS, CDR2 YFSETQ. The CDR3 bases are TGCGCCAGCAGCTTGGGGGTGAGGGGGCAAGGTTACAATGAGCAGTTCTTC. Translated: CASSLGVRGQGYNEQFF.